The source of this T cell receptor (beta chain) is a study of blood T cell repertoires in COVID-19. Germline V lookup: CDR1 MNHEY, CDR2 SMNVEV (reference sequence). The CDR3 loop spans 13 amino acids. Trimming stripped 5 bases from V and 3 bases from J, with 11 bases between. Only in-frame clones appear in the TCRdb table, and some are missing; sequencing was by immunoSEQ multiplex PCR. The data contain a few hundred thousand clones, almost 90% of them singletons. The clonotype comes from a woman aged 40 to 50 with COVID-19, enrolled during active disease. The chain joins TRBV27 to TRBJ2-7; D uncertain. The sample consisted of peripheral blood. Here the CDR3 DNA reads TGTGCCAGCAGTCCCCAATTCATCTACGAGCAGTACTTC. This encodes CASSPQFIYEQYF.